The rows below give T cell receptor beta chains drawn from one sample of a study of shared clonotypes between healthy human individuals. Sequencing was performed with immunoSEQ multiplex PCR; in TCRdb, only in-frame clones are kept and a portion is missing. This table has around 550,000 clones, 90% to 95% appearing once. The sequenced material came from naive CD8+ T cells sorted from blood. These receptors all come from a woman aged 25 to 39 in good health. CDR3s include the opening cysteine and the closing phenylalanine or tryptophan. A D gene is named only where the DNA matches it firmly. Only some rows state a clone size, as once, few, many or a class for expanded clones.

d_call,j_call,v_call,clone_size,cdr3_aa,cdr3_nt
.,TRBJ2-7,TRBV11-2,.,CASSASHEQYF,TGTGCCAGCAGCGCTAGCCACGAGCAGTACTTC
.,TRBJ2-1,TRBV29-1,.,CSHSAGNEQFF,TGCAGCCATTCGGCTGGCAATGAGCAGTTCTTC
.,TRBJ1-6,TRBV19,.,CASSAGSVNSPLHF,TGTGCCAGTAGCGCAGGGAGTGTGAATTCACCCCTCCACTTT
.,TRBJ2-5,TRBV5-1,.,CASSLTGEDQETQYF,TGCGCCAGCAGCTTAACGGGAGAGGATCAAGAGACCCAGTACTTC
.,TRBJ1-5,TRBV6-6,.,CASLGAADNQPQHF,TGTGCCAGCTTGGGGGCCGCGGACAATCAGCCCCAGCATTTT
.,TRBJ2-7,TRBV11-2,.,CASSLSLGLLSDEQYF,TGTGCCAGCAGCTTAAGTTTAGGCCTTCTCTCTGACGAGCAGTACTTC
.,TRBJ2-7,TRBV28,.,CASRPGTGYEQYF,TGTGCCAGCAGACCCGGGACTGGTTACGAGCAGTACTTC
.,TRBJ2-7,TRBV9,.,CASSVFREDHEQYF,TGTGCCAGCAGCGTATTTAGGGAGGACCACGAGCAGTACTTC
TRBD2,TRBJ2-3,TRBV28,.,CASSFSSPLAADTQYF,TGTGCCAGCAGTTTCTCTTCGCCCCTAGCGGCAGATACGCAGTATTTT
TRBD2,TRBJ2-1,TRBV5-5,.,CASSLGLAANEQFF,TGTGCCAGCAGCTTGGGACTAGCGGCCAATGAGCAGTTCTTC
.,TRBJ2-1,TRBV7-8,.,CASSLEIRLGEQFF,TGTGCCAGCAGCTTAGAGATCAGATTAGGTGAGCAGTTCTTC
TRBD1,TRBJ1-2,TRBV27,.,CASSFFPPDRAYGYTF,TGTGCCAGCAGTTTTTTTCCCCCGGACAGGGCCTATGGCTACACCTTC
.,TRBJ2-7,TRBV7-2,.,CASSLGDLNYEQYF,TGTGCCAGCAGCTTGGGGGACCTAAACTACGAGCAGTACTTC
.,TRBJ1-4,TRBV6-1,.,CASSEGLQVGEKLFF,TGTGCCAGCAGTGAAGGACTGCAGGTCGGTGAAAAACTGTTTTTT
.,TRBJ2-7,TRBV5-6,.,CASSLGPDSVVYEQYF,TGTGCCAGCAGCTTGGGGCCGGACTCCGTCGTCTACGAGCAGTACTTC
TRBD2,TRBJ2-3,TRBV5-6,.,CASSALTSASTDTQYF,TGTGCCAGCAGCGCCCTCACTAGCGCCAGCACAGATACGCAGTATTTT
.,TRBJ2-1,TRBV7-2,.,CASSLGLARYEQFF,TGTGCCAGCAGCTTAGGGCTAGCTCGGTATGAGCAGTTCTTC
.,TRBJ2-1,TRBV4-2,once,CASSQESLSNEQFF,TGTGCCAGCAGCCAAGAGTCTCTCTCCAATGAGCAGTTCTTC
.,TRBJ1-5,TRBV28,.,CASRETTLSNQPQHF,TGTGCCAGCAGGGAGACGACCCTCAGCAATCAGCCCCAGCATTTT
TRBD1,TRBJ2-3,TRBV29-1,.,CSADWTGIGDTQYF,TGCAGCGCGGACTGGACAGGGATTGGGGATACGCAGTATTTT
.,TRBJ1-2,TRBV19,.,CASSSGPGGYTF,TGTGCCAGTAGTAGTGGGCCCGGGGGCTACACCTTC
.,TRBJ2-2,TRBV28,once,CASSSGQLGAGELFF,TGTGCCAGCAGTTCTGGACAGCTGGGGGCCGGGGAGCTGTTTTTT
.,TRBJ2-1,TRBV13,.,CASSPLGVSGRYNEQFF,TGTGCCAGCAGCCCCCTGGGGGTTAGCGGAAGGTACAATGAGCAGTTCTTC
.,TRBJ2-7,TRBV29-1,.,CSVGQGNKYF,.
.,TRBJ2-3,TRBV7-6,.,CASSPLGDTQYF,TGTGCCAGCAGCCCCTTGGGGGATACGCAGTATTTT
TRBD1,TRBJ1-2,TRBV5-1,.,CASGGWDRAYF,TGCGCCAGCGGTGGATGGGACAGGGCCTACTTC
TRBD2,TRBJ2-7,TRBV15,.,CATSRDSGLTYEQYF,TGTGCCACCAGCAGGGATAGCGGGCTAACCTACGAGCAGTACTTC
.,TRBJ2-3,TRBV7-6,.,CASSLEWTDTQYF,TGTGCCAGCAGCTTAGAATGGACAGATACGCAGTATTTT
.,TRBJ1-1,TRBV18,.,CASSPLAAEAFF,TGTGCCAGCTCACCTTTGGCTGCTGAAGCTTTCTTT
TRBD1,TRBJ1-3,TRBV10-3,.,CAISERTGPGNTIYF,TGTGCCATCAGTGAAAGGACAGGGCCTGGAAACACCATATATTTT
.,TRBJ2-7,TRBV15,.,CATSRTGPSYEQYF,TGTGCCACCAGCAGAACGGGCCCCTCCTACGAGCAGTACTTC
TRBD1,TRBJ1-6,TRBV19,.,CASSPYATGGNSPLHF,TGTGCCAGTAGTCCCTACGCGACAGGGGGAAATTCACCCCTCCACTTT
TRBD2,TRBJ2-1,TRBV4-2,.,CASSQFMKLAGDNEQFF,TGTGCCAGCAGCCAATTTATGAAGCTAGCGGGAGACAATGAGCAGTTCTTC
TRBD1,TRBJ1-4,TRBV2,.,CASSPQTGSNEKLFF,TGTGCCAGCAGCCCCCAGACAGGGTCTAATGAAAAACTGTTTTTT
TRBD2,TRBJ2-3,TRBV27,.,CASSLVAGDPTSSTDTQYF,TGTGCCAGCAGTTTGGTAGCGGGAGATCCAACGTCTAGCACAGATACGCAGTATTTT
.,TRBJ1-5,TRBV2,.,CASRPANQPQHF,TGTGCCAGCAGACCCGCGAATCAGCCCCAGCATTTT
.,TRBJ2-1,TRBV29-1,.,CSVTLGTSEQFF,TGCAGCGTTACGCTAGGGACCAGTGAGCAGTTCTTC
.,TRBJ2-3,TRBV27,.,CASKSSPAQGGMTDTQYF,TGTGCCAGCAAAAGTTCTCCTGCACAGGGAGGGATGACAGATACGCAGTATTTT
.,TRBJ2-7,TRBV29-1,once,CSVEGEDGNEQYF,TGCAGCGTTGAGGGTGAGGACGGGAACGAGCAGTACTTC
.,TRBJ2-7,TRBV6-1,.,CASSPRGLKTYEQYF,TGTGCCAGCAGTCCACGGGGGCTGAAAACCTACGAGCAGTACTTC
TRBD2,TRBJ2-1,TRBV19,.,CASSLTSGRANEQFF,TGTGCCAGTAGCCTGACTAGCGGGAGGGCCAATGAGCAGTTCTTC
.,TRBJ1-5,TRBV28,.,CASSLLGDTRANQPQHF,TGTGCCAGCAGTTTATTGGGGGACACGCGGGCCAATCAGCCCCAGCATTTT
TRBD2,TRBJ2-1,TRBV7-9,.,CASSHRLAGDNEQFF,TGTGCCAGCAGCCACCGACTAGCGGGAGATAATGAGCAGTTCTTC
.,TRBJ2-1,TRBV4-1,.,CASSQERGEQFF,TGCGCCAGCAGCCAAGAGAGGGGTGAGCAGTTCTTC
.,TRBJ2-7,TRBV20-1,once,CSARSYNEQYF,TGCAGTGCTCGGTCATACAACGAGCAGTACTTC
.,TRBJ2-5,TRBV4-2,.,CASGDRTKKTQYF,TGTGCCAGCGGAGACAGGACTAAGAAGACCCAGTACTTC
.,TRBJ2-1,TRBV28,.,CASSLSPPALYEQFF,TGTGCCAGCAGTTTATCCCCTCCCGCGCTCTATGAGCAGTTCTTC
TRBD2,TRBJ2-1,TRBV13,.,CASSLGFREVPFF,TGTGCCAGCAGCTTAGGATTCCGGGAGGTACCGTTCTTC
.,TRBJ2-1,TRBV27,.,CASSLLRHSYNEQFF,TGTGCCAGCAGCTTACTCAGGCATTCCTACAATGAGCAGTTCTTC
TRBD2,TRBJ2-7,TRBV2,.,CASSDGTSGRHWPYEQYF,TGTGCCAGCAGTGATGGGACTAGCGGGAGGCACTGGCCCTACGAGCAGTACTTC
.,TRBJ1-5,TRBV21-1,.,CASPDRDAFRPQHF,TGTGCCAGCCCGGACAGGGACGCCTTCCGACCCCAGCATTTT
TRBD1,TRBJ1-1,TRBV2,.,CASSESRGRSVNTEAFF,TGTGCCAGCAGTGAAAGCAGGGGGCGATCGGTGAACACTGAAGCTTTCTTT
TRBD1,TRBJ1-6,TRBV27,.,CASSPQGATYNSPLHF,TGTGCCAGCAGCCCTCAGGGGGCCACCTATAATTCACCCCTCCACTTT
.,TRBJ2-1,TRBV27,.,CASSPATGNEQFF,TGTGCCAGCAGTCCCGCGACGGGAAATGAGCAGTTCTTC